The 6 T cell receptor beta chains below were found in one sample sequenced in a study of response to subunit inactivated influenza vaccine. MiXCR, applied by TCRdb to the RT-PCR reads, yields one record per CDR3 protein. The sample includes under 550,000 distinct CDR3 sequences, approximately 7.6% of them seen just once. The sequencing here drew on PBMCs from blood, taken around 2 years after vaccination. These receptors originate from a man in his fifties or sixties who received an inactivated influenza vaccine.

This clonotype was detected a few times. DNA of the CDR3: TGTGCCAGCTATGACAGGGGAGGAGAGACCCAGTACTTC. It codes for CASYDRGGETQYF. V gene TRBV28 combines with J gene TRBJ2-5, with TRBD1 matching 8 bases. V lost 8 bases, J lost 4 bases, and 6 bases stayed unmatched. The CDR3 consists of 13 residues. Germline assignment: CDR1 MDHEN and CDR2 SYDVKM.

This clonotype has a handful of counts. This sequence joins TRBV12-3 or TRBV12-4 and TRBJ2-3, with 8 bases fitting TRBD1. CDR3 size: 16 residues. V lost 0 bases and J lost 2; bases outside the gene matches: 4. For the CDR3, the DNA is TGTGCCAGCAGTTTAGCGTGGGACAGGTCCACAGATACGCAGTATTTT. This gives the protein CASSLAWDRSTDTQYF.

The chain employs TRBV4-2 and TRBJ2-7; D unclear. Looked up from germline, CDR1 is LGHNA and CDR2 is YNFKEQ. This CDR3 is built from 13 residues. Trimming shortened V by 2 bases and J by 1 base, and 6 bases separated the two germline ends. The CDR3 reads CASSQRNSYEQYF. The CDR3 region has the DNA TGTGCCAGCAGCCAACGGAATTCCTACGAGCAGTACTTC.

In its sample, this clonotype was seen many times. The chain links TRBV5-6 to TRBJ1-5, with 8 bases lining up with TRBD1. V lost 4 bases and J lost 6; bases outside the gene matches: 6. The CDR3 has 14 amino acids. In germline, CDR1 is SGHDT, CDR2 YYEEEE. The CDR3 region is CASSRQGTVQPQHF. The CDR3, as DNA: TGTGCCAGCAGCCGACAGGGGACTGTTCAGCCCCAGCATTTT.

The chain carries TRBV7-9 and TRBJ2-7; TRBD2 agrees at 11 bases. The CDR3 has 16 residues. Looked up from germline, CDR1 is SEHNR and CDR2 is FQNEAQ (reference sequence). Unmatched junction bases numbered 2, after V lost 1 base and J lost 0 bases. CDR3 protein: CASSLGGLAVSYEQYF. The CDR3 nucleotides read TGTGCCAGCAGCTTAGGGGGACTAGCGGTCTCCTACGAGCAGTACTTC.

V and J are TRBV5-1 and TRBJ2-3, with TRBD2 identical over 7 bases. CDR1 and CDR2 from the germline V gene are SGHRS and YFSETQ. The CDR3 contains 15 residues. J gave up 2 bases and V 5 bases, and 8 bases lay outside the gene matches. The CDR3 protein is CASSQAGPDTDTQYF. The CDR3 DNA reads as TGCGCCAGCAGTCAAGCGGGACCAGACACAGATACGCAGTATTTT.